Below, 3 T cell receptor beta chains from the same sample are listed, as sequenced in a study of regulatory T cells in long-lasting Graves disease. Library construction for TCR beta used iRepertoire HTBI primers and Arm-PCR of CDR3 regions. TCRdb reanalysed the multiplex PCR reads using MiXCR and keeps one entry per CDR3 protein. The sample lists hundreds of thousands of distinct CDR3 sequences; approximately 15% were seen once. Time point here: newly diagnosed GD, antithyroid drugs for less than 3 months. There was RNA extracted from PBMCs, and the TCR library was made from it. In addition, the sample was reused for a study of T cells in Graves' hyperthyroidism and ophthalmopathy.

The source was peripheral blood mononuclear cells (PBMCs), collected at new diagnosis, from a patient treated with antithyroid drugs. The receptors come from a man aged 40-49 years with Graves disease.

This clonotype was picked up many times. This rearrangement joins TRBV20-1 to TRBJ2-1; 8 bases match TRBD2. The junction had 8 bases not matched to a gene; V was cut back by 1 base and J by 0 bases. The CDR3 contains 17 residues. Per germline, CDR1 DFQATT and CDR2 SNEGSKA (reference sequence). The DNA of the CDR3 is TGCAGTGCTAGAGTGGGTCGCGGGGGGCTCTCCTACAATGAGCAGTTCTTC. Translated: CSARVGRGGLSYNEQFF.

This clonotype was detected a few times. A read error is possible here, since a much larger clone lies one base away. The V call is TRBV18, the J call TRBJ2-1; TRBD1 matches 9 bases. The CDR3 loop spans 16 amino acids. J was trimmed by 10 bases and V by 5 bases; bases with no gene match: 15. Germline V gene sequence: CDR1 KGHSH, CDR2 LQKENI. CDR3 coding DNA: TGTGCCAGCTCAGAGAACAGGGGGCGGCTCTCCTACGAGCAGTTCTTC. It specifies CASSENRGRLSYEQFF.

The chain is built from TRBV10-3 and TRBJ1-5; D remains unclear. The CDR3 length is 13 residues. Trimming removed 3 bases from V and 7 bases from J, with 10 bases in between. Germline CDR1 ENHRY, CDR2 SYGVKD. CDR3 amino acids: CAISDAEAQPQHF. DNA for the CDR3: TGTGCCATCAGTGACGCGGAAGCCCAGCCCCAGCATTTT.